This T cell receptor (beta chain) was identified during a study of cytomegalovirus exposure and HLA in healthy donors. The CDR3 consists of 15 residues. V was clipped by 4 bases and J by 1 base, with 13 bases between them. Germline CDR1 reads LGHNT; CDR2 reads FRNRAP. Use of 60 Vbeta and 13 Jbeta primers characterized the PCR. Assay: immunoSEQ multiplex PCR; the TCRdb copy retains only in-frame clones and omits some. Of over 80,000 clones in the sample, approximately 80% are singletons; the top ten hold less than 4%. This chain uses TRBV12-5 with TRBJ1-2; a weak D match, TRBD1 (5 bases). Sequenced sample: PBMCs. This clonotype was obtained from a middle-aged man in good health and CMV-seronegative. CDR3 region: CASGYELTDNYGYTF. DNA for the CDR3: TGTGCTAGTGGTTACGAACTGACAGATAACTATGGCTACACCTTC.